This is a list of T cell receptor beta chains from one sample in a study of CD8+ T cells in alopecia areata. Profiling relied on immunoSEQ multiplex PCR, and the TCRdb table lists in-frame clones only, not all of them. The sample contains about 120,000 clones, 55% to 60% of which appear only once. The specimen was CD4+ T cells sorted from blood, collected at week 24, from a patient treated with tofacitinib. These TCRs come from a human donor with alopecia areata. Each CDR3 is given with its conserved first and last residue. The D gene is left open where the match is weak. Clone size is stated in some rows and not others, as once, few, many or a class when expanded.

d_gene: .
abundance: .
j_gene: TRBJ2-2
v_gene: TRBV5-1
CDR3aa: CASSLAGALNTGELFF
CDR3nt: TGCGCCAGCAGCTTGGCGGGGGCCTTGAACACCGGGGAGCTGTTTTTT

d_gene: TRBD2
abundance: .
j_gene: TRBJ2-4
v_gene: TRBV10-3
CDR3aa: CAISDGSGGNIQYF
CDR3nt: TGTGCCATCAGTGATGGTAGCGGGGGGAACATTCAGTACTTC

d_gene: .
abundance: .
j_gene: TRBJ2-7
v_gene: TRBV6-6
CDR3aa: CASSYQSSYEQYF
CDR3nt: TGTGCCAGCAGTTACCAGAGCTCCTACGAGCAGTACTTC

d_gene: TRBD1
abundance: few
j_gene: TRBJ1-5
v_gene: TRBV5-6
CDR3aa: CASSGRQGPLLDQPQHF
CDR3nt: TGTGCCAGCAGCGGAAGACAGGGGCCTCTCCTCGATCAGCCCCAGCATTTT

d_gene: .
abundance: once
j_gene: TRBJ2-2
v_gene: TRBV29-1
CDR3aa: CSAGSGVTGELFF
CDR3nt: TGCAGCGCTGGGTCAGGGGTTACCGGGGAGCTGTTTTTT

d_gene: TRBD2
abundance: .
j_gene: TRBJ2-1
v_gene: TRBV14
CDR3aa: CASSPLGSGADEQFF
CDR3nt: TGTGCCAGCAGCCCCCTTGGTAGCGGGGCCGATGAGCAGTTCTTC

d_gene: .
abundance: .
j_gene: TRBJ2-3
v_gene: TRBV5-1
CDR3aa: CASSLDPSTDTQYF
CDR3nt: TGCGCCAGCAGCTTGGATCCTAGCACAGATACGCAGTATTTT

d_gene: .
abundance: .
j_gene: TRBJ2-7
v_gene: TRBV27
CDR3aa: CASSSQGTYEQYF
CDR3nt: TGTGCCAGCAGTTCTCAGGGGACCTACGAGCAGTACTTC

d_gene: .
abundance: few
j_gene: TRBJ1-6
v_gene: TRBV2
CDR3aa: CASSEDGITPLHF
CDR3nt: TGTGCCAGCAGTGAAGATGGTATAACACCCCTCCACTTT

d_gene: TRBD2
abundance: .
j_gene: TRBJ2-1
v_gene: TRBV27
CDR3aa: CASSSLKRGGLRNEQFF
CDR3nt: TGTGCCAGCAGTTCCCTAAAGCGGGGGGGCCTTCGGAATGAGCAGTTCTTC

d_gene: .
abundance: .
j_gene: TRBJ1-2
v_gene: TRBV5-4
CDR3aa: CASSLERGDGYTF
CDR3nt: TGTGCCAGCAGCTTGGAAAGGGGGGATGGCTACACCTTC

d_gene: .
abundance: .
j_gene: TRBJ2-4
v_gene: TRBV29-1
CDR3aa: CSVRSGTGNIQYF
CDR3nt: TGCAGCGTTCGTTCCGGGACGGGAAACATTCAGTACTTC

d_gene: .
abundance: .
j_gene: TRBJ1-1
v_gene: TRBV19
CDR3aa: CASSNMHRRMNTEAFF
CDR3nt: TGTGCCAGTAGCAACATGCACAGGAGAATGAACACTGAAGCTTTCTTT

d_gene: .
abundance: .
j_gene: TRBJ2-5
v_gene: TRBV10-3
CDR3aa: CAIGGPSETQYF
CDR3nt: TGTGCCATCGGGGGGCCCAGCGAGACCCAGTACTTC

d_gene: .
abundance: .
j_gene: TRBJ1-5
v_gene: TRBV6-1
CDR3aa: CASDWGGPNQPQHF
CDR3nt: TGTGCCAGCGACTGGGGGGGTCCAAATCAGCCCCAGCATTTT

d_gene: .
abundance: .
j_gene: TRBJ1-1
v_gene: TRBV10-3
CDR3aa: CAISQTNTEAFF
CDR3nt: TGTGCCATCAGTCAGACGAACACTGAAGCTTTCTTT

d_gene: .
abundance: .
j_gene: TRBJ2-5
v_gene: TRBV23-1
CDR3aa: CASPQLGEETQYF
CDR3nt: TGCGCCAGCCCACAACTGGGGGAAGAGACCCAGTACTTC

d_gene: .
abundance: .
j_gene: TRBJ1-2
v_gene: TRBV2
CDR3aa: CAGATDNYGYTF
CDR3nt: TGTGCCGGAGCGACAGACAACTATGGCTACACCTTC